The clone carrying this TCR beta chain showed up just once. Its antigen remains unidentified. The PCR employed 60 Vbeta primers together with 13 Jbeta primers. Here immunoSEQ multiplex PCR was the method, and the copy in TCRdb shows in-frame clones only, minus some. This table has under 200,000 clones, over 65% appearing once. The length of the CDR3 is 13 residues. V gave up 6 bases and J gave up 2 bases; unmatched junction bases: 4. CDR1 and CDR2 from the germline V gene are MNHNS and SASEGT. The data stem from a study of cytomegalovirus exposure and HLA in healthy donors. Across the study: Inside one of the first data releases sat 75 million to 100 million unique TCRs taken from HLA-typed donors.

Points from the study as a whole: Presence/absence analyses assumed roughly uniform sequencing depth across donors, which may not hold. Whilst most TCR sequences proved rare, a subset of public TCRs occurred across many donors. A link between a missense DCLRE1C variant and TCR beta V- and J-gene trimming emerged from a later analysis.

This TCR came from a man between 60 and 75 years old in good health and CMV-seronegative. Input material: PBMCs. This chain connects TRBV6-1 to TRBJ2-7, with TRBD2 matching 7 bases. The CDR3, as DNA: TGTGCCAGCAGGTCCGCGGGGGCCTACGAGCAGTACTTC. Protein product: CASRSAGAYEQYF.